The 16 T cell receptor beta chains below all came from one sample that was sequenced in a study of blood T cell repertoires in COVID-19. The assay was immunoSEQ multiplex PCR, and TCRdb's table has in-frame clones only and misses some. The sample gives 250,000 to 300,000 clones, 89% of which show up once; approximately 10% is in the top ten. The sample consisted of peripheral blood. Every receptor here comes from a woman between 25 and 40 years old with COVID-19, enrolled during active disease.

A few counts support this clone. The DNA for the CDR3 is TGTGCCAGCAGTGAGGGCAGACCTAATTCACCCCTCCACTTT. It codes for CASSEGRPNSPLHF. V and J are TRBV6-1 and TRBJ1-6; D call uncertain. V shed 3 bases and J shed 6 bases, with 9 bases lying between them. The CDR3 consists of 14 residues. CDR1 is MNHNS and CDR2 is SASEGT in the germline V gene.

This clone appeared once. V usage is TRBV2 and J usage is TRBJ1-1; D is unresolved. The CDR3 has 14 residues. The germline V and J ends were trimmed by 5 bases and 4 bases, with 14 bases remaining between them. Germline lookup yields CDR1 SNHLY and CDR2 FYNNEI. For the CDR3, the DNA is TGTGCCAGCAGTCTGGAGGGAGGTAGCACTGAAGCTTTCTTT. As protein: CASSLEGGSTEAFF.

The rearrangement joins TRBV7-9 to TRBJ2-7, with D hard to call. V gave up 6 bases and J gave up 2 bases, with 8 bases separating them. The CDR3 runs 12 residues. Germline V lookup: CDR1 SEHNR, CDR2 FQNEAQ (reference sequence). CDR3 coding DNA: TGTGCCAGCAGAAGCGTTACCTACGAGCAGTACTTC. It translates to CASRSVTYEQYF. Full variable domain (missing parts from reference TRBV7-9 and TRBJ2-7): DTGVSQNPRHKITKRGQNVTFRCDPISEHNRLYWYRQTLGQGPEFLTYFQNEAQLEKSRLLSDRFSAERPKGSFSTLEIQRTEQGDSAMYLCASRSVTYEQYFGPGTRLTVT.

The gene calls are TRBV10-1 and TRBJ2-7; tentative D call: TRBD2 (5 bases). V lost 3 bases and J lost 4, with 10 bases in between. This CDR3 spans 13 amino acids. CDR1 is WNHNN, CDR2 SYGVQD, per germline (reference sequence). The DNA for the CDR3 is TGCGCCAGCAGTGAATATGAGGGATACGAGCAGTACTTC. This codes for CASSEYEGYEQYF.

The chain combines TRBV30 with TRBJ1-6; 10 bases match TRBD1. V lost 4 bases, J lost 10 bases, and 7 bases stayed unmatched. CDR3 length: 14 amino acids. CDR1 GTSNPN and CDR2 SVGIG come from the germline V gene (reference sequence). The CDR3 nucleotides read TGTGCCTGGAATGCCGGGACAGGGGTATCACCCCTCCACTTT. It is translated as CAWNAGTGVSPLHF.

This chain connects TRBV4-1 to TRBJ2-5; D is perhaps TRBD1 (6 bases). This CDR3 is built from 16 residues. Per germline, CDR1 MGHRA and CDR2 YSYEKL. With 4 bases removed from V and 1 base from J, the gap between germline ends came to 16 bases. This CDR3 is CASSRVPGVRQETQYF. CDR3 bases: TGCGCCAGCAGCCGAGTACCAGGGGTCCGCCAAGAGACCCAGTACTTC.

This sequence joins TRBV4-1 and TRBJ2-2; the D gene is possibly TRBD2 (6 bases). The V and J ends lost 4 bases and 6 bases respectively, with 15 bases between them. CDR1 is MGHRA and CDR2 is YSYEKL in the germline V gene. The CDR3 spans 15 residues. This chain's CDR3 is CASSPPRGSPGELFF. As DNA, the CDR3 is TGCGCCAGCAGCCCCCCCCGGGGGTCTCCCGGGGAGCTGTTTTTT.

Of note for this clone: A clone one base away is much larger, so this may be a read error. The rearrangement joins TRBV6-5 to TRBJ1-1, with TRBD1 as a possible D gene (5 bases). The CDR3 length is 11 residues. With 8 bases removed from V and 4 bases from J, the gap between germline ends came to 8 bases. Germline values: CDR1 MNHEY, CDR2 SVGAGI. CDR3 sequence (DNA): TGTGCCAGCCGGGGGGGCACTGAAGCTTTCTTT. This gives the protein CASRGGTEAFF.

The chain is built from TRBV3-1 (or the pseudogene TRBV3-2) and TRBJ2-2, with D uncertain. This CDR3 contains 12 residues. V was trimmed by 6 bases and J by 7 bases, leaving 9 bases between them. CDR1 is LGHDT and CDR2 is YNNKEL in the germline V gene (reference sequence). CDR3 amino acids: CASSLEVGELFF. In nucleotides, the CDR3 is TGTGCCAGCAGTCTAGAAGTCGGGGAGCTGTTTTTT.

The chain employs TRBV6-1 and TRBJ2-2; D not resolved. Germline CDR1 and CDR2: MNHNS and SASEGT. The V and J ends lost 1 base and 4 bases respectively, with 10 bases between them. The CDR3 totals 15 residues. Here the CDR3 reads CASSEEDIPTGELFF. DNA for the CDR3: TGTGCCAGCAGTGAAGAAGACATCCCCACCGGGGAGCTGTTTTTT.

The chain employs TRBV10-3 and TRBJ2-7; 7 positions match TRBD2. From germline, CDR1 is ENHRY and CDR2 SYGVKD. The CDR3 has 14 residues. The V and J ends lost 3 bases and 4 bases, in that order; junction bases with no gene match: 6. CDR3 nucleotides: TGTGCCATCAGTGAAGGGGAGGGGCTGTACGAGCAGTACTTC. It is translated as CAISEGEGLYEQYF.

The V and J genes are TRBV11-2 and TRBJ1-2; D is perhaps TRBD1 (6 bases). The CDR3 length is 12 residues. Looked up from germline, CDR1 is SGHAT and CDR2 is FQNNGV. Trimming stripped 3 bases from V and 13 bases from J, with 15 bases between. CDR3 coding DNA: TGTGCCAGCAGCTTGGCGCCAGGGGTTCCCACCTTC. As protein: CASSLAPGVPTF.

This clone was counted a few times. The chain couples TRBV4-1 to TRBJ1-1; the D gene is possibly TRBD1 (5 bases). The germline CDR1 and CDR2 sequences are MGHRA and YSYEKL. This CDR3 has 13 amino acids. The ends were cut back, 10 bases at V and 1 base at J, with 13 bases in the middle. CDR3 bases: TGCGCCACCCGGGGGGATTCGAACACTGAAGCTTTCTTT. Encoded protein: CATRGDSNTEAFF.

The genes are TRBV2 and TRBJ2-5, with 13 bases fitting TRBD2. The CDR3 length is 17 residues. Germline trimming cut 6 bases from V and 5 bases from J; bases unmatched to any gene: 12. Germline V gene sequence: CDR1 SNHLY, CDR2 FYNNEI. CDR3 nucleotide sequence: TGTGCCAGCAGCGAACTGGGACTAGCGGGGAGGGTGGAGACCCAGTACTTC. It is translated as CASSELGLAGRVETQYF.

The J gene is TRBJ1-5, the V gene TRBV19; D is undetermined. Between the trimmed V and J ends, which lost 7 bases and 5 bases, there was a span of 9 bases. Germline CDR1 LNHDA, CDR2 SQIVND (reference sequence). The CDR3 has 12 residues. Here the CDR3 DNA reads TGTGCCAGTACCACTGGGCATCAGCCCCAGCATTTT. Protein sequence: CASTTGHQPQHF.

The chain carries TRBV28 and TRBJ1-2; D not resolved. Germline-derived CDR1 and CDR2 are MDHEN and SYDVKM. V lost 1 base to trimming and J lost 1 base, with 7 bases between them. This CDR3 has 14 amino acids. The CDR3 sequence: CASSLFQINYGYTF. The CDR3 DNA follows: TGTGCCAGCAGTTTATTCCAAATTAACTATGGCTACACCTTC.